This TCR beta chain was documented in a study of regulatory T cells in long-lasting Graves disease. V lost 4 bases, J lost 2 bases, and 3 bases stayed unmatched. Germline values: CDR1 KGHDR, CDR2 SFDVKD. This CDR3 contains 14 residues. This clonotype came up many times. Relying on iRepertoire HTBI primers and Arm-PCR of CDR3 regions, the team built TCR beta libraries. Each CDR3 protein is one row after TCRdb ran MiXCR on the multiplex PCR reads. The table lists about 620,000 distinct CDR3 sequences, about 15% of them singletons. Time point noted: newly diagnosed GD, antithyroid drugs for less than 3 months. PBMC-extracted RNA yielded the TCR library. This sample also belongs to another study, concerning T cells in Graves' hyperthyroidism and ophthalmopathy.

The sequence was obtained from a woman in her thirties with Graves disease. The material sequenced was peripheral blood mononuclear cells (PBMCs), taken at new diagnosis, from a patient treated with antithyroid drugs. The chain recombines TRBV24-1 with TRBJ2-5; 7 positions agree with TRBD1. CDR3 region: CATSESGQQETQYF. The CDR3 DNA is TGTGCCACCAGTGAGTCGGGACAGCAAGAGACCCAGTACTTC.